This T cell receptor beta chain was identified during a study of shared clonotypes between healthy human individuals (dated by TCRdb to 2019 to 2021). A note on the overall study: The cohort comprised a couple of women and three men aged 18 to 49 years. Per donor, three plates each were used for CD4 naive and CD4 memory, two for CD8 naive, and one for CD8 memory. To estimate repertoire size and how much clonotype sharing occurs between individuals, the study deeply sequenced the blood TCR repertoires of about five healthy adults. To increase sequencing depth and limit assay-specific biases, different laboratories used diverse techniques to prepare libraries and sequence TCR repertoires. Between about 0.8 and 9 billion PBMCs per donor were obtained by leukapheresis. Overall results and qualifications from the work: Clonotypes shared by all four sorted-subset donors showed higher generation probabilities than non-shared clonotypes. Across several donors, about 5.2% of naive CD4, approximately 4% of naive CD8, around 2.5% of memory CD4, and 0.4% to 0.45% of memory CD8 clonotypes were shared. Because the study included only a small number of donors, the genetic and exposure-history diversity represented was limited. Naive subsets generally had larger estimated clonotype richness than memory subsets did. Based on pairwise subsampling, the degree of clonotype sharing among donors was expected to be affected by sequencing depth. Sampling was restricted to blood, and TCR repertoires in tissue are likely to differ from TCR repertoires in blood. Even with the large sequencing depth, rarefaction of the sorted-subset datasets indicated that sequencing was incomplete.

V is shortened by 3 bases, J by 5 bases, and the region joining them spans 7 bases. CDR3 length: 12 amino acids, cysteine to phenylalanine. CDR3 DNA is the only sequence kept; it has 36 bases, read in frame from the first base. For CDR1 and CDR2, the germline V gene lists SGHTS and YDEGEE. Using the deep immunoSEQ assay, multiplex PCR amplified TCR CDR3 regions from genomic DNA. Genomic DNA extracted from each cell subset was distributed evenly over all wells of several immunoSEQ 96-well plates, and each plate served as one replicate. For sorted subsets, approximately 200 ng of genomic DNA, equivalent to 25,000 to 35,000 T cell genomes, went into each replicate PCR. Purified libraries were measured with a Qubit 3.0 fluorometer, size-checked on a Bioanalyzer 2100, and measured again with the KAPA Library Quantification kit. Every immunoSEQ 96-well plate was sequenced on a separate single-read 150-cycle Illumina NextSeq 550 flow cell. Per the original workflow: Because the immunoSEQ output held only junctional sequences and lacked quality scores, the filtering could not match the filtering applied to full-length reads. Sequences were annotated with PyIR, a Python wrapper for IgBLAST v1.9, using IMGT germline references to assign V/J genes and CDR3. Any read was removed if the V/J assignment was weak (E-value above 1e-6), the CDR3 was missing, or the read contained stop codons, out-of-frame junctions, or ambiguous translated residues. V3J clonotypes were defined by identical inferred V gene, J gene, and CDR3 amino acid sequence. Percentage overlap between repertoires was calculated by dividing the number of shared unique clonotypes by the size of the smaller repertoire. Richness of each repertoire was evaluated using RTK rarefaction, the Chao1 estimator, and Recon v2.1 estimates of unobserved clonotypes. Generation probabilities were computed with OLGA for all TCRbeta clonotypes obtained by the gDNA method from a few donors. This is the immuneACCESS table as TCRdb keeps it, with only in-frame sequences that have V and J called. A part of the clones is gone; compared with another copy, unresolved V genes explain less than half, and the rest is unexplained. V and J calls and clone size are given by that table; D and trimming were obtained from the DNA. Across this sample there are about 520,000 clones, with around 95% seen only once. The biggest ten clones account for under 0.065% of the sample.

This clone has only one observation. There is no known antigen for this receptor. No per-base quality is available; no much larger clone lies one base away. The donors were healthy, HIV-negative adults who had no recently reported acute infections or vaccinations. Every donor was a Caucasian adult living in Nashville, Tennessee, USA. Magnetic negative selection was used to enrich CD4+ T cells, after which naive cells were positively selected on CD45RA and the negative fraction became the memory subset. Blood was collected by leukapheresis, and PBMCs were isolated by Ficoll-Histopaque density gradient centrifugation and then cryopreserved in liquid nitrogen vapor phase. Analytical flow cytometry was used to check the purity and quantity of each magnetically sorted T cell population. Each sorted fraction had its genomic DNA isolated and then quantified by UV absorbance on a Nanodrop 2000c.

The chain is encoded by TRBV5-8 joined to TRBJ2-3, with the identity of the D gene unclear. The sequenced sample consisted of naive CD4+ T cells sorted from blood. The cell subset or site tag for this specimen amounts to: CD45RA+ positively selected. This TCR was recovered from a woman in her 30s in good health. The CDR3 corresponds to CASSSYLDTQYF. The nucleotide sequence is given as TGTGCCAGCAGCTCCTATCTAGATACGCAGTATTTT.